Listed here is a single T cell receptor beta chain. This entry belongs to a study of blood T cell repertoires in COVID-19. As for the study in general: Both acute and convalescent COVID-19 samples were obtained from the United States, Italy and Spain. Nucleic acid was either cDNA or gDNA, and it came from T cells, B-cell-depleted T cells, or PBMCs.

In the source study's methods: Estimates of nucleated cell counts were drawn from the amplification of reference gene primers. This table comes from immunoSEQ multiplex PCR, and its TCRdb copy is limited to in-frame clones, with some not included. That table furnishes V, J and clone size, whereas the DNA furnished D and trimming. Of 180,000 or so clones listed, approximately 83% were seen once; the top ten hold roughly 8%. Germline CDR1 and CDR2: SGHTA and FQGTGA. The CDR3 runs to 14 residues. V lost 5 bases to trimming and J lost 3 bases; unmatched junction nucleotides: 5. The sample comprised peripheral blood. The receptor comes from a man in his sixties with acute or convalescent COVID-19. The rearrangement links TRBV7-3 to TRBJ2-3; 7 nucleotides align to TRBD1. The CDR3 here is CASSPNRGTDTQYF. DNA of the CDR3: TGTGCCAGCAGCCCAAACAGGGGTACAGATACGCAGTATTTT.